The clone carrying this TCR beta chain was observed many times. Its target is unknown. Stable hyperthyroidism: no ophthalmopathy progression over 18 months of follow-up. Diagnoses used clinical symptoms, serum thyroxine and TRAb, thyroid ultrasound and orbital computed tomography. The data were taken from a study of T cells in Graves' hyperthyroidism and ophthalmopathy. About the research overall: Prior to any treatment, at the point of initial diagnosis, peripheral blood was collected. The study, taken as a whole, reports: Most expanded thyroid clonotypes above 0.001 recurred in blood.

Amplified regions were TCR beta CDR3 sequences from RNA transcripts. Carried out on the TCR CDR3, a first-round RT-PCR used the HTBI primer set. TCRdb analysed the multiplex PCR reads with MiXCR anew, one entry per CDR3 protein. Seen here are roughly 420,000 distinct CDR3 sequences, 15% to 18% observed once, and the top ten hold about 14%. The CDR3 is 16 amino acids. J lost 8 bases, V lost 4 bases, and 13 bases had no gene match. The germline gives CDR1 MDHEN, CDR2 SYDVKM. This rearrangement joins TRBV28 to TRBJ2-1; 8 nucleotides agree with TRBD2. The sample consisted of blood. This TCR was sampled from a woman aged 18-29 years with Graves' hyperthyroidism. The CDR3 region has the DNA TGTGCCAGCAGTTGGGAGGAGCGGGAGAAAGGCTATGAGCAGTTCTTC. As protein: CASSWEEREKGYEQFF.